Following are 23 T cell receptor beta chains from one sample sequenced in a study of shared T cell receptors in the human thymus. The repertoire was sequenced with immunoSEQ multiplex PCR; TCRdb's copy has only in-frame clones and lacks some. Of more than 550,000 clones detected, 80% to 90% appear once; the ten largest clones hold roughly 0.01%. The data were also submitted as part of a second study, on human thymus T cells.

Sequences were obtained from thymocytes. Every receptor here comes from a girl under three years old with a congenital heart defect.

Comments on this clone: Sequence at one end of the junction differs from germline and may be a read error. At the DNA level, this CDR3 is encoded by other sequences in the same sample as well. The J gene is TRBJ1-6, the V gene TRBV6-1; TRBD1 agrees at 11 bases. Germline V lookup: CDR1 MNHNS, CDR2 SASEGT. The CDR3 is 18 residues long. The DNA for the CDR3 is TGTGCCAGCAGTGAAGCGCGGACAGGGGGCTCCTATAATTCCCCCCTCCACTTT. As protein: CASSEARTGGSYNSPLHF.

The chain couples TRBV5-5 to TRBJ2-5; TRBD1 matches at 9 bases. This CDR3 has 13 residues. J gave up 6 bases and V 4 bases, and 4 bases lay outside the gene matches. Germline lookup yields CDR1 SGHKS and CDR2 YYEKEE (reference sequence). In DNA form, the CDR3 reads TGTGCCAGCAGCCCCGGACAGGGGAAGACCCAGTACTTC. Protein: CASSPGQGKTQYF.

The chain joins TRBV5-8 to TRBJ1-1; maybe TRBD1 (6 bases). Germline V gene data show CDR1 as SGHTS and CDR2 as YDEGEE. The CDR3 contains 16 residues. Trimming took off 2 bases at V and 1 base at J, with 15 bases between the two ends. The CDR3 loop is CASSFARQDGNTEAFF. The CDR3 DNA reads TGTGCCAGCAGCTTCGCCCGACAGGATGGGAACACTGAAGCTTTCTTT.

The V and J genes are TRBV7-9 and TRBJ1-4; unclear D gene. The length of the CDR3 is 16 residues. From germline, CDR1 is SEHNR and CDR2 FQNEAQ (reference sequence). V lost 6 bases and J 6 bases, leaving 20 bases between the germline ends. The CDR3 region has the DNA TGTGCCAGCAGACCCCGGGAAGTCGGGAGGGATGAAAAACTGTTTTTT. It codes for CASRPREVGRDEKLFF.

This sequence joins TRBV5-1 and TRBJ2-7; perhaps TRBD1 as D (6 bases). This CDR3 has 18 residues. V was cut by 4 bases and J by 3 bases, with 26 bases left in between. Per the germline V gene, CDR1 is SGHRS and CDR2 is YFSETQ. The CDR3 sequence is CASSPTAPVWQGYYEQYF. CDR3 in DNA: TGCGCCAGCAGCCCAACTGCCCCCGTATGGCAGGGGTACTACGAGCAGTACTTC.

The chain recombines TRBV11-2 with TRBJ2-2, with 9 positions matching TRBD1. The V segment lost 4 bases and the J segment 8 bases; nucleotides outside the gene matches: 11. The CDR3 has 16 residues. Per the germline V gene, CDR1 is SGHAT and CDR2 is FQNNGV. The CDR3 bases are TGTGCCAGCAGCTATGCCCGGAACAGGGGGCTAGGGGAGCTGTTTTTT. It specifies CASSYARNRGLGELFF.

The CDR3 spells CASSEPRYRSNSYNEQFF. The CDR3 DNA reads as TGCGCCAGCAGTGAGCCTCGATATCGGTCCAATTCCTACAATGAGCAGTTCTTC. This chain joins TRBV10-2 and TRBJ2-1; D is unresolved. Trimming left V 2 bases short and J 1 base short, with 18 bases between. CDR1 and CDR2 (germline): WSHSY, SAAADI. CDR3 size: 18 residues.

V usage is TRBV2 and J usage is TRBJ2-7; 10 positions match TRBD1. Germline CDR1 SNHLY, CDR2 FYNNEI. This CDR3 is 15 amino acids long. Losses at the gene ends were 4 bases for V and 6 bases for J; bases not matched to a gene: 9. The CDR3 DNA reads TGTGCCAGCAGTGCAACCGGCGGGACAGGGGTCGAGCAGTACTTC. Translated, it gives CASSATGGTGVEQYF.

In this sample, this clone turned up a few times. The CDR3 region has the DNA TGCGCCAGCAGCCCCAAGGGGCACTCCTACAATGAGCAGTTCTTC. Residues: CASSPKGHSYNEQFF. This chain joins TRBV5-1 and TRBJ2-1, with D maybe TRBD1 (5 bases). With 4 bases removed from V and 0 bases from J, the gap between germline ends came to 11 bases. The V gene's germline CDR1 is SGHRS and CDR2 YFSETQ. This CDR3 region has 15 residues.

This clone has a handful of counts. CDR3: CASSVKGAGGDTQYF. CDR3 sequence (DNA): TGTGCCAGCAGTGTGAAGGGGGCCGGAGGAGATACGCAGTATTTT. The chain uses TRBV25-1 and TRBJ2-3; 7 nucleotides align to TRBD1. This CDR3 contains 15 residues. Germline values: CDR1 MGHDK, CDR2 SYGVNS. The V segment lost 4 bases and the J segment 5 bases; nucleotides outside the gene matches: 9.

This clone was observed a few times. The chain employs TRBV9 and TRBJ2-3; 16 bases match TRBD2. Germline assignment: CDR1 SGDLS and CDR2 YYNGEE. Trimming at V came to 4 bases and at J to 4 bases, leaving 21 bases not matched to a gene. The CDR3 is 22 amino acids. CDR3: CASSPLPPGLAGGPLPPDTQYF. Written as DNA, the CDR3 is TGTGCCAGCAGCCCACTCCCACCGGGACTAGCGGGGGGGCCCCTACCGCCAGATACGCAGTATTTT.

The CDR3 DNA is TGTGCCATCAGTGAACTAGCGGGGGGGCCGACAGATACGCAGTATTTT. It translates to CAISELAGGPTDTQYF. V gene TRBV10-3 combines with J gene TRBJ2-3, with 13 bases matching TRBD2. Trimming took 3 bases from V and 3 from J; bases not matched to a gene: 3. The germline gives CDR1 ENHRY, CDR2 SYGVKD. CDR3 length: 16 amino acids.

This clone has only one observation. The CDR3 sequence: CASSPQGGLAGAYEQYF. The CDR3 region has the DNA TGTGCCAGCAGCCCCCAAGGCGGACTAGCGGGGGCCTACGAGCAGTACTTC. This chain uses TRBV9 with TRBJ2-7, with TRBD2 matching over 13 bases. The CDR3 is 17 residues long. CDR1 is SGDLS and CDR2 is YYNGEE in the germline V gene. After removal of 4 bases from V and 2 bases from J, the junction contained 9 bases not matched to a gene.

This rearrangement joins TRBV9 to TRBJ1-3; maybe TRBD1 (5 bases). The CDR3 covers 16 residues. Trimming left V 3 bases short and J 0 bases short, with 13 bases between. The germline V gene encodes CDR1 SGDLS and CDR2 YYNGEE. The CDR3: CASSANSGASGNTIYF. CDR3 nucleotide sequence: TGTGCCAGCAGCGCCAATAGCGGGGCCTCTGGAAACACCATATATTTT.

The chain uses TRBV7-2 and TRBJ1-1; D unclear. The V gene lost 4 bases and the J gene lost 4 bases, with 16 bases spanning the gap. The CDR3 is 15 amino acids. Germline V CDR1 and CDR2: SGHTA, FQGNSA. CDR3 protein: CASSSRRGRFTEAFF. For the CDR3, the DNA is TGTGCCAGCAGCTCTAGGCGGGGAAGGTTCACTGAAGCTTTCTTT.

The sample holds one count of this clone. The chain employs TRBV15 and TRBJ1-2, with D possibly matching TRBD1 (6 bases). Trimming cost V 0 bases and J 4 bases, with 24 bases left between them. The length of the CDR3 is 19 residues. Germline lookup yields CDR1 LNHNV and CDR2 YYDKDF (reference sequence). CDR3 bases: TGTGCCACCAGCAGAGAAGGACAGCCCCCCCAAGGGGCCTTCTATGGCTACACCTTC. It yields the protein CATSREGQPPQGAFYGYTF. Full variable domain (missing parts from reference TRBV15 and TRBJ1-2): DAMVIQNPRYQVTQFGKPVTLSCSQTLNHNVMYWYQQKSSQAPKLLFHYYDKDFNNEADTPDNFQSRRPNTSFCFLDIRSPGLGDTAMYLCATSREGQPPQGAFYGYTFGSGTRLTVV.

This clone was counted once. This chain uses TRBV19 with TRBJ2-5, with a weak D call TRBD2 (7 bases). This CDR3 is 16 amino acids long. The V and J ends lost 5 bases and 2 bases respectively, with 18 bases between them. In germline, CDR1 is LNHDA, CDR2 SQIVND (reference sequence). The CDR3 coding sequence is TGTGCCAGTAGTGGCGGGATGCGGGGGCGTCAAGAGACCCAGTACTTC. Protein: CASSGGMRGRQETQYF.

This chain joins TRBV5-1 and TRBJ1-1; D unresolved. Trimming cost V 1 base and J 0 bases, with 13 bases left between them. This CDR3 is 16 amino acids long. CDR1 is SGHRS, CDR2 YFSETQ, per germline. CDR3 amino acids: CASSLLRIGLNTEAFF. The CDR3 coding sequence is TGCGCCAGCAGCTTGCTCAGGATTGGGTTGAACACTGAAGCTTTCTTT.

The CDR3 here is CASSLVQGSMNTEAFF. CDR3 DNA sequence: TGTGCCAGCAGCTTGGTACAGGGAAGTATGAACACTGAAGCTTTCTTT. This chain joins TRBV5-4 and TRBJ1-1; D may be TRBD1 (6 bases). This CDR3 is 16 amino acids long. V lost 0 bases and J lost 0, with 12 bases in between. Germline assignment: CDR1 SGHNT and CDR2 YYREEE (reference sequence).

The V and J genes are TRBV5-1 and TRBJ1-2; unclear D gene. V was shortened by 0 bases and J by 2 bases, with 8 bases between the two germline ends. Germline V CDR1 and CDR2: SGHRS, YFSETQ. The CDR3 spans 14 residues. Here the CDR3 DNA reads TGCGCCAGCAGCTTGGAAGACGGGAACTATGGCTACACCTTC. Its translation is CASSLEDGNYGYTF.

The chain uses TRBV11-2 and TRBJ1-3, with a weak D call TRBD1 (6 bases). Germline assignment: CDR1 SGHAT and CDR2 FQNNGV. The CDR3 has 17 amino acids. Trimming removed 9 bases from V and 1 base from J, with 22 bases in between. Here the CDR3 reads CARVKYRVTYSGNTIYF. The DNA for the CDR3 is TGTGCCAGGGTAAAATACAGGGTTACGTATTCTGGAAACACCATATATTTT.

This chain uses TRBV9 with TRBJ1-1; TRBD1 matches at 8 bases. CDR3 length: 18 amino acids. The ends lost 0 bases at V and 3 bases at J; junction bases unmatched: 13. The germline gives CDR1 SGDLS, CDR2 YYNGEE. The CDR3 protein is CASSVGTGTRKMDTEAFF. In nucleotides, the CDR3 is TGTGCCAGCAGCGTAGGGACAGGGACCCGGAAGATGGACACTGAAGCTTTCTTT.

The chain is built from TRBV11-1 and TRBJ2-4, with 7 bases matching TRBD1. J was trimmed by 7 bases and V by 5 bases; bases with no gene match: 11. The CDR3 is made up of 15 amino acids. Germline V gene sequence: CDR1 SGHAT, CDR2 FQDESV (reference sequence). This CDR3 reads CASSLRDSLGNIQYF. DNA of the CDR3: TGTGCCAGCAGCCTACGGGACAGCCTCGGGAACATTCAGTACTTC.